The entry below gives a single TCR beta chain sequence along with its context. One end of the junction varies from germline; a read error may be responsible. This CDR3 region has 15 residues. Germline CDR1 SEHNR, CDR2 FQNEAQ (reference sequence). The sample is drawn from a study of human T cells and chemical hapten exposure. Time point defined: patch test 3, about 24 weeks after DPC sensitization. Treatment defined: therapeutic diphenylcyclopropenone sensitization with weekly scalp DPC. TCRdb used MiXCR to reprocess the RACE reads, holding one entry per CDR3 protein. The sample includes about 76,000 distinct CDR3 sequences, 10% to 15% of them seen just once.

Source: whole blood, taken in connection with sensitization to the hapten diphenylcyclopropenone (DPC). The chain joins TRBV7-9 to TRBJ2-3, with 9 bases aligning to TRBD2. The sequence was obtained from a woman in her 50s with alopecia areata. Some clones in this sample may be carry-over from other donors' samples. The CDR3 region is CATRRGGAWTDTQYF. The CDR3 nucleotides are TGTGCCACCAGACGCGGGGGGGCTTGGACAGATACACAGTATTTT.